The T cell receptor beta chain described here comes from a study of cytomegalovirus exposure and HLA in healthy donors. Study findings and constraints: Further analysis, carried out later, found HLA-associated TCR beta chains more clonally expanded than equally common other chains. In a later analysis, DRB1 alleles had the most associated TCRs; HLA-C alleles the fewest. Analyses of presence/absence relied on an assumption of roughly uniform sequencing depth across donors.

This cohort consisted of healthy bone marrow donors. For this clone: Its matching antigen is unknown.

The PCR contained 60 Vbeta and 13 Jbeta primers. Generated by immunoSEQ multiplex PCR, the TCRdb table keeps only in-frame clones and is missing some. The repertoire has about 140,000 clones, approximately 84% of them found once; the top ten carry 1.4% to 1.5%. Input material: PBMCs. The sequence was obtained from a man aged 25-45 years in good health and CMV-seropositive.

Here the CDR3 DNA reads TGCGCCAGCAGTCAATCGGCAGTCGGGACAGGCAAGTATTTT. This translates into CASSQSAVGTGKYF. The chain links TRBV23-1 to TRBJ2-3; TRBD1 aligns across 8 bases. TRBV23-1 is designated an ORF whose function remains uncertain. The CDR3 spans 14 residues. With 0 bases clipped from V and 13 bases from J, the junction kept 9 bases outside the gene matches.